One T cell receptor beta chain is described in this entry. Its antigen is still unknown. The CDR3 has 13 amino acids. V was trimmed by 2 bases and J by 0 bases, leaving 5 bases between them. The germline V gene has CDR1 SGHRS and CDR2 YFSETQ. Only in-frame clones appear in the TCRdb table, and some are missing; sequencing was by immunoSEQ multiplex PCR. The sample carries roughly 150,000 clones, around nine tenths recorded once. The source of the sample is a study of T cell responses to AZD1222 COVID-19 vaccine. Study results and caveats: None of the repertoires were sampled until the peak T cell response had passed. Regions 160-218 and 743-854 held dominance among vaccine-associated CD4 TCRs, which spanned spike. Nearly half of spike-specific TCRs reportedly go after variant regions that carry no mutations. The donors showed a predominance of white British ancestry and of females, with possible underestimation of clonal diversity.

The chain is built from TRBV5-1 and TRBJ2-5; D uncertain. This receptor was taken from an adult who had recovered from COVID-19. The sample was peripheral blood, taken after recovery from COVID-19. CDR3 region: CASSFGDQETQYF. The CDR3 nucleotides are TGCGCCAGCAGCTTTGGAGACCAAGAGACCCAGTACTTC. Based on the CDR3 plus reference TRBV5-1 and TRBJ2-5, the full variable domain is KAGVTQTPRYLIKTRGQQVTLSCSPISGHRSVSWYQQTPGQGLQFLFEYFSETQRNKGNFPGRFSGRQFSNSRSEMNVSTLELGDSALYLCASSFGDQETQYFGPGTRLLVL.